This T cell receptor beta chain came from a study of blood T cell repertoires in COVID-19. Sequencing was performed with immunoSEQ multiplex PCR; in TCRdb, only in-frame clones are kept and a portion is missing. The repertoire includes 450,000 to 500,000 clones, about 90% of them detected once, and around 0.64% sits in the top ten. Germline V gene sequence: CDR1 SGHTA, CDR2 FQGNSA. The length of the CDR3 is 13 residues. Between the trimmed V and J ends, which lost 6 bases and 6 bases, there was a span of 13 bases. The V call is TRBV7-2, the J call TRBJ2-3; no firm D call. Sequencing was performed on PBMCs or T cells enriched from blood (not recorded which). This clonotype originated in a young woman who had recovered from COVID-19. CDR3 sequence: CASRNPPADTQYF. The DNA of the CDR3 is TGTGCCAGCAGGAACCCCCCAGCGGATACGCAGTATTTT.